The 32 T cell receptor beta chains reported below all come from one sample, sequenced in a study of CD8 T cells in Susac syndrome (dated 2019 in TCRdb). Library preparation used the immunoSEQ multiplex PCR assay. RNA was extracted using the RNeasy kit, and about 0.45 to 1 ug of the RNA was reverse transcribed with random hexamers. TCRdb trimmed public reads at Q25 via fastp, called clones via MiXCR and kept in-frame beta chains. Merged by CDR3 protein, the rows form single entries marked with the most common genes and DNA. The sample includes more than 130,000 distinct CDR3 sequences, with 94% observed a single time. The ten largest clonotypes hold 0.27% of the sample. The specimen was CD8+ T cells from PBMCs. These receptor sequences come from a human donor in good health.

V usage is TRBV29-1 and J usage is TRBJ1-5; 7 bases are a match to TRBD1. CDR1 is SQVTM, CDR2 ANQGSEA, per germline. Trimming removed 6 bases from V and 1 base from J; junction bases left unmatched: 3. The CDR3 totals 13 residues. CDR3 sequence reads: CSVGTASNQPQHF. CDR3 DNA sequence: TGCAGCGTAGGGACAGCAAGCAATCAGCCCCAGCATTTT.

The chain is built from TRBV29-1 and TRBJ1-2, with D unclear. The CDR3 spans 11 residues. Germline loops: CDR1 SQVTM, CDR2 ANQGSEA. V was clipped by 1 base and J by 7 bases, with 7 bases between them. The CDR3 here is CSVEGASGYTF. The CDR3 DNA follows: TGCAGCGTTGAAGGGGCGAGTGGCTACACCTTC.

The chain employs TRBV6-5 and TRBJ1-2; D gene ambiguous. The CDR3 contains 13 residues. V was cut by 0 bases and J by 3 bases, with 5 bases left in between. Germline V gene lookup returns CDR1 MNHEY and CDR2 SVGAGI. The CDR3 sequence is CASSYSPYYGYTF. As DNA, the CDR3 is TGTGCCAGCAGTTACTCGCCCTACTATGGCTACACCTTC.

The chain is built from TRBV9 and TRBJ2-3; D call uncertain. This CDR3 spans 16 amino acids. Germline V gives CDR1 SGDLS, CDR2 YYNGEE. V was pared by 2 bases and J by 2 bases, with 15 bases between. The CDR3 DNA reads TGTGCCAGCAGCGTTCCCCAGTACGGAAACACAGATACGCAGTATTTT. This translates into CASSVPQYGNTDTQYF. The whole variable domain, filled in from reference TRBV9 and TRBJ2-3, reads DSGVTQTPKHLITATGQRVTLRCSPRSGDLSVYWYQQSLDQGLQFLIQYYNGEERAKGNILERFSAQQFPDLHSELNLSSLELGDSALYFCASSVPQYGNTDTQYFGPGTRLTVL.

The J gene is TRBJ2-1, the V gene TRBV30; tentatively, D is TRBD2 (6 bases). Germline V gives CDR1 GTSNPN, CDR2 SVGIG (reference sequence). The V end was cut by 2 bases, the J end by 9 bases, with 17 bases between. CDR3 length equals 14 residues. CDR3 loop: CAWSLELASPEQFF. CDR3 nucleotide sequence: TGTGCCTGGAGTCTCGAACTAGCTTCCCCTGAGCAGTTCTTC. The full variable domain, completed using reference TRBV30 and TRBJ2-1, is SQTIHQWPATLVQPVGSPLSLECTVEGTSNPNLYWYRQAAGRGLQLLFYSVGIGQISSEVPQNLSASRPQDRQFILSSKKLLLSDSGFYLCAWSLELASPEQFFGPGTRLTVL.

The V gene is TRBV20-1, the J gene TRBJ2-3; 16 nucleotides align to TRBD2. The V gene end was trimmed by 6 bases and the J gene end by 14 bases; junction bases not matched to a gene: 11. The CDR3 has 14 amino acids. CDR1 and CDR2 (germline): DFQATT, SNEGSKA (reference sequence). The CDR3 sequence is CSADPGLAGGFPYF. The CDR3 nucleotides read TGCAGTGCCGATCCGGGACTAGCGGGAGGGTTTCCGTATTTT.

This chain uses TRBV27 with TRBJ2-5; possibly TRBD1 for D (6 bases). This CDR3 contains 14 residues. Germline lookup yields CDR1 MNHEY and CDR2 SMNVEV (reference sequence). V gave up 4 bases and J gave up 1 base, with 10 bases separating them. CDR3 sequence (DNA): TGTGCCAGCAGTTCCTACAGGGTCCAAGAGACCCAGTACTTC. Translation gives CASSSYRVQETQYF.

The chain links TRBV24-1 to TRBJ2-3; 9 bases fit TRBD2. V shed 4 bases and J 3 bases; nucleotides not matched to a gene: 7. CDR3 length equals 16 residues. Germline-derived CDR1 and CDR2 are KGHDR and SFDVKD. CDR3 protein: CATSDVTGLATDTQYF. CDR3 DNA sequence: TGTGCCACCAGTGACGTAACGGGACTAGCTACAGATACGCAGTATTTT.

The chain joins TRBV28 to TRBJ2-3; the D gene is possibly TRBD2 (7 bases). V dropped 5 bases and J dropped 3 bases, with 12 bases sitting between them. The CDR3 has 14 residues. CDR1 and CDR2 from the germline V gene are MDHEN and SYDVKM. This chain's CDR3 is CASSRGAVTDTQYF. The CDR3 coding sequence is TGTGCCAGCAGTCGGGGGGCGGTGACAGATACGCAGTATTTT. The entire variable domain, with the rest obtained from reference TRBV28 and TRBJ2-3, is as follows: DVKVTQSSRYLVKRTGEKVFLECVQDMDHENMFWYRQDPGLGLRLIYFSYDVKMKEKGDIPEGYSVSREKKERFSLILESASTNQTSMYLCASSRGAVTDTQYFGPGTRLTVL.

The chain carries TRBV20-1 and TRBJ1-1; D is ambiguous. The V and J ends lost 3 bases and 5 bases respectively, with 10 bases between them. Germline V gene data show CDR1 as DFQATT and CDR2 as SNEGSKA (reference sequence). This CDR3 region has 12 residues. DNA of the CDR3: TGCAGTGCTAGGATTGGAGGTACTGAAGCTTTCTTT. Its protein product is CSARIGGTEAFF.

The CDR3 region has the DNA TGTGCCAGCAGTTTATGGGTTTACAATGAGCAGTTCTTC. It yields the protein CASSLWVYNEQFF. This chain uses TRBV27 with TRBJ2-1; D is uncertain. V was cut by 1 base and J by 4 bases, with 5 bases left in between. The germline V gene encodes CDR1 MNHEY and CDR2 SMNVEV (reference sequence). CDR3 length: 13 amino acids.

This chain connects TRBV7-7 to TRBJ2-7, with a tentative D call TRBD1 (6 bases). The CDR3 is 14 amino acids. V was clipped by 1 base and J by 4 bases, with 11 bases between them. CDR1 and CDR2 (germline): SSHAT, FNYEAQ (reference sequence). CDR3 sequence reads: CASSLVEGDYEQYF. Here the CDR3 DNA reads TGTGCCAGCAGCTTAGTTGAGGGGGATTACGAGCAGTACTTC.

This chain connects TRBV9 to TRBJ2-7, with 7 bases identical to TRBD2. This CDR3 has 16 amino acids. V lost 0 bases, J lost 5 bases, and 11 bases stayed unmatched. Germline V CDR1 and CDR2: SGDLS, YYNGEE. Written as DNA, the CDR3 is TGTGCCAGCAGCGTAGAGCCTGACGCGGGAGCCCACGAGCAGTACTTC. Amino acids: CASSVEPDAGAHEQYF.

The genes are TRBV29-1 and TRBJ2-7; no definite D call. The CDR3 totals 13 residues. V dropped 5 bases and J dropped 0 bases, with 11 bases sitting between them. The germline CDR1 and CDR2 sequences are SQVTM and ANQGSEA. CDR3 sequence (DNA): TGCAGCGTTACCACCTATAGCTCCTACGAGCAGTACTTC. Translation: CSVTTYSSYEQYF.

J is TRBJ2-7 and V is TRBV4-1; TRBD2 matches 13 bases. V lost 4 bases, J lost 6 bases, and 12 bases stayed unmatched. The CDR3 sequence is 17 residues long. The V gene's germline CDR1 is MGHRA and CDR2 YSYEKL. CDR3 DNA: TGCGCCAGCAGCCCAAGAGGACGACTAGCGGGAGGAACCGAGCAGTACTTC. Translated: CASSPRGRLAGGTEQYF.

J is TRBJ2-5 and V is TRBV7-9; D gene ambiguous. Germline assignment: CDR1 SEHNR and CDR2 FQNEAQ (reference sequence). V gave up 2 bases and J gave up 3 bases, with 19 bases separating them. The length of the CDR3 is 17 residues. CDR3 in amino acids: CASSLSVRIVIKETQYF. DNA of the CDR3: TGTGCCAGCAGCTTATCGGTTCGGATCGTGATCAAAGAGACCCAGTACTTC.

The chain uses TRBV30 and TRBJ2-1; possible D gene TRBD2, 6 bases. Per germline, CDR1 GTSNPN and CDR2 SVGIG (reference sequence). The CDR3 is 16 residues long. V lost 4 bases, J lost 7 bases, and 23 bases lay in between. The CDR3 is CAWTRDGSMKPNEQFF. For the CDR3, the DNA is TGTGCCTGGACGAGAGACGGGAGCATGAAGCCAAATGAGCAGTTCTTC.

The chain recombines TRBV5-1 with TRBJ2-7; no clear D. Germline CDR1 is SGHRS and CDR2 is YFSETQ. The CDR3 loop spans 13 amino acids. V dropped 4 bases and J dropped 5 bases, with 13 bases sitting between them. The CDR3 loop is CASSRKTLDEQYF. Here the CDR3 DNA reads TGCGCCAGCAGCCGGAAAACTCTGGACGAGCAGTACTTC.

CDR3 coding DNA: TGTGCCAGCAGTTCATCCTCAATGACAGCGGCAATACCAACCACAGATACGCAGTATTTT. Residues: CASSSSSMTAAIPTTDTQYF. The chain couples TRBV28 to TRBJ2-3; D may match TRBD1 or TRBD2 (5 bases each). The germline V gene encodes CDR1 MDHEN and CDR2 SYDVKM. There are 20 residues in the CDR3. Trimming took 4 bases from V and 2 from J, leaving 28 bases between them. The variable domain in full, completed from reference TRBV28 and TRBJ2-3, reads DVKVTQSSRYLVKRTGEKVFLECVQDMDHENMFWYRQDPGLGLRLIYFSYDVKMKEKGDIPEGYSVSREKKERFSLILESASTNQTSMYLCASSSSSMTAAIPTTDTQYFGPGTRLTVL.

This chain links TRBV6-6 with TRBJ1-1; a possible D gene is TRBD1 (6 bases). CDR1 and CDR2 (germline): MNHNY, SVGAGI (reference sequence). Trimming took 2 bases from V and 1 from J, leaving 14 bases between them. The CDR3 is 16 residues long. CDR3 DNA sequence: TGTGCCAGCAGTTACGCTCAGGGGACGGGGAACACTGAAGCTTTCTTT. This translates into CASSYAQGTGNTEAFF.

In this sample, this clonotype turned up a few times. The chain couples TRBV29-1 to TRBJ2-2; no definite D call. The CDR3 has 12 amino acids. Trimming took off 4 bases at V and 4 bases at J, with 7 bases between the two ends. The germline gives CDR1 SQVTM, CDR2 ANQGSEA. The CDR3 protein is CSVVRGTGELFF. Written as DNA, the CDR3 is TGCAGCGTTGTTCGAGGCACCGGGGAGCTGTTTTTT.

The chain links TRBV14 to TRBJ2-1; D remains ambiguous. V was pared by 1 base and J by 5 bases, with 6 bases between. Germline assignment: CDR1 SGHDN and CDR2 FVKESK. The CDR3 sequence is 13 residues long. As DNA, the CDR3 is TGTGCCAGCAGCCAAGGGTGGAACAATGAGCAGTTCTTC. It encodes CASSQGWNNEQFF.

The chain joins TRBV27 to TRBJ2-3; tentatively, D is TRBD2 (6 bases). The CDR3 extends over 14 amino acids. Trimming removed 6 bases from V and 0 bases from J, with 10 bases in between. Germline V gene sequence: CDR1 MNHEY, CDR2 SMNVEV (reference sequence). The CDR3 DNA is TGTGCCAGCAGGGAGGGGTGGAGCACAGATACGCAGTATTTT. Amino acids: CASREGWSTDTQYF.

Here the CDR3 reads CASSQDPDQGSAYGYTF. The CDR3, as DNA: TGCGCCAGCAGCCAAGACCCGGACCAGGGGTCGGCCTATGGCTACACCTTC. The chain couples TRBV4-3 to TRBJ1-2, with D perhaps matching TRBD1 (6 bases). CDR3 length equals 17 residues. The germline V gene has CDR1 LGHNA and CDR2 YSLEER. Trimming cost V 0 bases and J 4 bases, with 18 bases left between them.

V is TRBV27 and J is TRBJ2-2; TRBD2 aligns across 9 bases. V gave up 5 bases and J gave up 6 bases; unmatched junction bases: 7. Per germline, CDR1 MNHEY and CDR2 SMNVEV (reference sequence). This CDR3 region has 15 residues. DNA for the CDR3: TGTGCCAGCAGTCCTGGACTAGCGAATTCCGGGGAGCTGTTTTTT. This translates into CASSPGLANSGELFF.

J is TRBJ2-2 and V is TRBV20-1; 8 nucleotides align to TRBD2. This CDR3 contains 15 residues. With 2 bases clipped from V and 6 bases from J, the junction kept 8 bases outside the gene matches. Per the germline V gene, CDR1 is DFQATT and CDR2 is SNEGSKA (reference sequence). CDR3 region: CSARWGLGAPGELFF. The CDR3 DNA reads as TGCAGTGCTAGATGGGGACTAGGAGCCCCCGGGGAGCTGTTTTTT.

This sequence joins TRBV5-1 and TRBJ1-1; TRBD1 aligns across 10 bases. This CDR3 comprises 15 residues. Germline values: CDR1 SGHRS, CDR2 YFSETQ. Germline trimming cut 4 bases from V and 5 bases from J; bases unmatched to any gene: 8. The CDR3 loop reads CASSGTRTGGTEAFF. The CDR3 nucleotides are TGCGCCAGCAGCGGAACAAGGACAGGGGGAACTGAAGCTTTCTTT.

This clonotype was seen just once. The chain has TRBV15 and TRBJ2-7; TRBD1 is a possible D gene (6 bases). Germline V gives CDR1 LNHNV, CDR2 YYDKDF (reference sequence). V shed 3 bases and J shed 7 bases, with 19 bases lying between them. The CDR3 has 15 residues. The CDR3 loop is CATSRDPQGLREQYF. The CDR3 nucleotides read TGTGCCACCAGCAGGGATCCACAGGGTTTAAGGGAGCAGTACTTC.

The chain has TRBV29-1 and TRBJ2-7; tentatively, D is TRBD1 (6 bases). CDR3 size: 12 residues. V was pared by 6 bases and J by 2 bases, with 11 bases between. CDR1 is SQVTM, CDR2 ANQGSEA, per germline. CDR3 sequence reads: CSVTGQAYEQYF. The CDR3 nucleotides are TGCAGCGTCACGGGACAAGCCTACGAGCAGTACTTC.

This clonotype appeared once. The J gene is TRBJ2-1, the V gene TRBV20-1, with D possibly called TRBD1 or TRBD2 (7 bases each). Looked up from germline, CDR1 is DFQATT and CDR2 is SNEGSKA (reference sequence). Between the trimmed V and J ends, which lost 0 bases and 7 bases, there was a span of 13 bases. The CDR3 contains 14 residues. The CDR3 is CSARDREGANEQFF. The CDR3 DNA reads as TGCAGTGCTAGAGATAGGGAGGGGGCGAATGAGCAGTTCTTC.

The gene calls are TRBV11-2 and TRBJ2-5; D uncertain. Trimming took 5 bases from V and 5 from J, leaving 9 bases between them. Germline values: CDR1 SGHAT, CDR2 FQNNGV. This CDR3 comprises 12 residues. The CDR3 sequence is CASSSYGETQYF. CDR3 DNA sequence: TGTGCCAGCAGCAGCTATGGTGAGACCCAGTACTTC.

This chain links TRBV15 with TRBJ2-5; the match to TRBD1 covers 7 bases. Trimming cost V 4 bases and J 5 bases; bases outside gene matches: 7. The CDR3 length is 14 residues. CDR1 and CDR2 from the germline V gene are LNHNV and YYDKDF (reference sequence). CDR3 nucleotide sequence: TGTGCCACCAGCAAGTCGGGACAGCGCGAGACCCAGTACTTC. Translating it yields CATSKSGQRETQYF.